These 20 T cell receptor beta chains were sequenced from one sample in a study of control samples from healthy donors and cancer patients (dated by TCRdb to about 2020). The method was the immunoSEQ multiplex PCR assay. The table comes from immuneACCESS by way of TCRdb, which keeps in-frame sequences with V and J called. Part of the clones is missing from these tables; in studies checked, under half for an unresolved V gene and the rest for unknown reasons. The table for this sample lists about 20,000 clones; 88% of them were counted only once. The ten largest clones take up more than 7% of the sample. Sequencing was done on a sample of PBMCs. The source is a woman between 55 and 75 years old with head and neck cancer.

The CDR3 DNA reads as TGTGCCAGCAGTCTCAAAGGGACTAGCGGGAGGGCTCGGACATACAATGAGCAGTTCTTC. It yields the protein CASSLKGTSGRARTYNEQFF. The chain uses TRBV27 and TRBJ2-1, with TRBD2 matching 16 bases. Germline assignment: CDR1 MNHEY and CDR2 SMNVEV (reference sequence). This CDR3 spans 20 amino acids. The trim removed 5 bases at V and 4 bases at J, leaving 14 bases unmatched.

The J gene is TRBJ2-7, the V gene TRBV5-6; 11 nucleotides line up with TRBD2. The trim removed 5 bases at V and 4 bases at J, leaving 5 bases unmatched. The CDR3 length is 14 residues. Germline-derived CDR1 and CDR2 are SGHDT and YYEEEE. CDR3 residues: CASSTGLAVYEQYF. The CDR3 DNA follows: TGTGCCAGCAGTACGGGACTAGCGGTTTACGAGCAGTACTTC.

This chain joins TRBV28 and TRBJ2-7, with a tentative D call TRBD2 (7 bases). Trimming left V 6 bases short and J 7 bases short, with 16 bases between. The CDR3 extends over 13 amino acids. Germline V gives CDR1 MDHEN, CDR2 SYDVKM. This CDR3 is CASRGGGIGEQYF. CDR3 nucleotide sequence: TGTGCCAGCAGAGGGGGGGGGATCGGAGAGCAGTACTTC.

This chain joins TRBV3-1 (or the pseudogene TRBV3-2) and TRBJ1-1, with D perhaps TRBD1 (6 bases). The CDR3 has 15 residues. The V gene's germline CDR1 is LGHDT and CDR2 YNNKEL (reference sequence). Trimming removed 1 base at V and 0 bases at J, with 9 bases between. CDR3 sequence (DNA): TGTGCCAGCAGCCAAGGGGGACAACTGAACACTGAAGCTTTCTTT. The encoded protein is CASSQGGQLNTEAFF.

The chain joins TRBV7-3 to TRBJ1-1; unclear D gene. The CDR3 length is 13 residues. V gave up 2 bases and J gave up 1 base, with 5 bases separating them. Germline V gives CDR1 SGHTA, CDR2 FQGTGA. The CDR3 region is CASSLAANTEAFF. The CDR3 nucleotides read TGTGCCAGCAGCTTAGCGGCGAACACTGAAGCTTTCTTT. The full variable domain, with the rest looked up from reference TRBV7-3 and TRBJ1-1, is GAGVSQTPSNKVTEKGKYVELRCDPISGHTALYWYRQSLGQGPEFLIYFQGTGAADDSGLPNDRFFAVRPEGSVSTLKIQRTERGDSAVYLCASSLAANTEAFFGQGTRLTVV.

The chain carries TRBV18 and TRBJ1-4; TRBD1 aligns across 9 bases. J was trimmed by 7 bases and V by 4 bases; bases with no gene match: 10. The CDR3 spans 16 residues. In germline, CDR1 is KGHSH, CDR2 LQKENI. The chain's CDR3 is CASSLQQGARSEKLFF. The CDR3, as DNA: TGTGCCAGCTCACTCCAACAGGGGGCGAGGTCTGAAAAACTGTTTTTT.

V is TRBV5-6 and J is TRBJ1-6; no definite D call. The CDR3 has 15 residues. Germline V gene lookup returns CDR1 SGHDT and CDR2 YYEEEE. V lost 0 bases, J lost 7 bases, and 11 bases lay in between. CDR3 nucleotides: TGTGCCAGCAGCTTGGCCGATACCCGAAATTCACCCCTCCACTTT. Translated: CASSLADTRNSPLHF.

The V call is TRBV27, the J call TRBJ1-5, with 12 bases lining up with TRBD1. V lost 5 bases, J lost 2 bases, and 7 bases stayed unmatched. Looked up from germline, CDR1 is MNHEY and CDR2 is SMNVEV (reference sequence). This CDR3 contains 17 residues. The CDR3 loop reads CASSGTGGARGNQPQHF. CDR3 bases: TGTGCCAGCAGTGGGACAGGGGGCGCACGGGGCAATCAGCCCCAGCATTTT.

This chain joins TRBV5-8 and TRBJ1-4, with D hard to call. CDR1 and CDR2 (germline): SGHTS, YDEGEE. V was trimmed by 1 base and J by 0 bases, leaving 10 bases between them. The CDR3 spans 16 residues. CDR3 DNA sequence: TGTGCCAGCAGCTTGAGTAAATTCACAACTAATGAAAAACTGTTTTTT. This sequence encodes CASSLSKFTTNEKLFF.

The chain employs TRBV2 and TRBJ2-3; a weak D match, TRBD1 (6 bases). The V end was cut by 8 bases, the J end by 5 bases, with 11 bases between. Germline CDR1 is SNHLY and CDR2 is FYNNEI. The CDR3 extends over 12 amino acids. The CDR3 loop is CASASRGDTQYF. CDR3 DNA sequence: TGTGCCAGCGCTTCCAGGGGAGATACGCAGTATTTT.

The chain recombines TRBV5-1 with TRBJ1-1, with a possible D match to TRBD1 (5 bases). The CDR3 has 13 residues. The V end lost 4 bases, the J end lost 4 bases, and 11 bases lay between the germline ends. The germline V gene has CDR1 SGHRS and CDR2 YFSETQ. CDR3 in amino acids: CASSRSGSTEAFF. The CDR3 DNA is TGCGCCAGCAGCCGATCAGGGAGCACTGAAGCTTTCTTT. Together with reference TRBV5-1 and TRBJ1-1, the CDR3 gives the full variable domain: KAGVTQTPRYLIKTRGQQVTLSCSPISGHRSVSWYQQTPGQGLQFLFEYFSETQRNKGNFPGRFSGRQFSNSRSEMNVSTLELGDSALYLCASSRSGSTEAFFGQGTRLTVV.

This chain uses TRBV7-3 with TRBJ2-2; the match to TRBD2 covers 14 bases. V trimming: 2 bases; J trimming: 6 bases; junction bases outside the gene matches: 2. The CDR3 has 16 residues. Germline-derived CDR1 and CDR2 are SGHTA and FQGTGA. The CDR3, as DNA: TGTGCCAGCAGCTTATCGACTAGCGGGAGGGCCGGGGAGCTGTTTTTT. Translating gives CASSLSTSGRAGELFF.

The chain employs TRBV3-1 (or the pseudogene TRBV3-2) and TRBJ2-3; 7 bases match TRBD2. CDR1 and CDR2 (germline): LGHDT, YNNKEL (reference sequence). The CDR3 consists of 15 residues. The junction had 6 bases not matched to a gene; V was cut back by 4 bases and J by 2 bases. The CDR3 sequence: CASSPLSGVTDTQYF. The DNA for the CDR3 is TGTGCCAGCAGCCCCCTGAGCGGGGTCACAGATACGCAGTATTTT.

The CDR3 DNA is TGTGCCATCAGTGAGTCCATAGGAAATGAAAAACTGTTTTTT. It specifies CAISESIGNEKLFF. V gene TRBV10-3 combines with J gene TRBJ1-4; D is undetermined. This CDR3 contains 14 residues. V shed 0 bases and J shed 5 bases, with 7 bases lying between them. In germline, CDR1 is ENHRY, CDR2 SYGVKD.

The chain has TRBV3-1 (or the pseudogene TRBV3-2) and TRBJ1-1; a weak D match, TRBD1 (6 bases). Per the germline V gene, CDR1 is LGHDT and CDR2 is YNNKEL (reference sequence). V was shortened by 4 bases and J by 4 bases, with 13 bases between the two germline ends. The CDR3 runs 14 residues. Here the CDR3 reads CASSRWGRITEAFF. The CDR3, as DNA: TGTGCCAGCAGCCGATGGGGGCGAATCACTGAAGCTTTCTTT.

The chain links TRBV12-3 or TRBV12-4 to TRBJ1-5, with no clear D. The V and J ends lost 3 bases and 4 bases respectively, with 7 bases between them. This CDR3 is 13 amino acids long. CDR3 region: CASSFSGNQPQHF. Written as DNA, the CDR3 is TGTGCCAGCAGTTTCTCGGGGAATCAGCCCCAGCATTTT.

The V gene is TRBV30, the J gene TRBJ1-5; D perhaps matches TRBD1 (5 bases). The CDR3 loop spans 13 amino acids. With 5 bases removed from V and 5 bases from J, the gap between germline ends came to 13 bases. Germline CDR1 is GTSNPN and CDR2 is SVGIG (reference sequence). Here the CDR3 DNA reads TGTGCCTGGGATACAGGACTGGATCAGCCCCAGCATTTT. This gives the protein CAWDTGLDQPQHF.

This rearrangement joins TRBV7-8 to TRBJ1-6; 8 bases match TRBD1. Germline CDR1 SGHVS, CDR2 FQNEAQ. The CDR3 spans 15 residues. The V gene end was trimmed by 5 bases and the J gene end by 6 bases; junction bases not matched to a gene: 6. The DNA for the CDR3 is TGTGCCAGCAGCCTTCGGACAGGGACTAATTCACCCCTCCACTTT. Protein sequence: CASSLRTGTNSPLHF.

The chain combines TRBV11-3 with TRBJ2-1; a possible D gene is TRBD1 (6 bases). Germline lookup yields CDR1 SGHNT and CDR2 YENEEA. The CDR3 has 19 residues. Trimming stripped 4 bases from V and 6 bases from J, with 28 bases between. CDR3 DNA sequence: TGTGCCAGCAGCTCTGGACAGTTACTTACTGAGGTAGTCAGCAATGAGCAGTTCTTC. Its translation: CASSSGQLLTEVVSNEQFF. Full variable domain (remainder filled in from reference TRBV11-3 and TRBJ2-1): EAGVVQSPRYKIIEKKQPVAFWCNPISGHNTLYWYLQNLGQGPELLIRYENEEAVDDSQLPKDRFSAERLKGVDSTLKIQPAELGDSAVYLCASSSGQLLTEVVSNEQFFGPGTRLTVL.

This chain uses TRBV27 with TRBJ2-7, with 10 bases identical to TRBD2. Per germline, CDR1 MNHEY and CDR2 SMNVEV (reference sequence). V was clipped by 5 bases and J by 7 bases; unmatched bases: 5. There are 13 residues in the CDR3. The CDR3 region has the DNA TGTGCCAGCAGTGAGGGACTAGCGCGAGAGCAGTACTTC. Amino acids: CASSEGLAREQYF.